The 27 T cell receptor beta chains below were found in one sample sequenced in a study of blood T cell repertoires in COVID-19. Profiled with immunoSEQ multiplex PCR; TCRdb holds only in-frame clones, not every one. The data contain 40,000 to 45,000 clones, about 88% of them seen just once; the ten biggest clones take up more than 2%. The material sequenced was peripheral blood. These receptors were obtained from a human donor in a cohort sampled during active COVID-19.

The chain links TRBV30 to TRBJ2-7; TRBD1 aligns across 7 bases. This CDR3 is built from 13 residues. With V trimmed by 1 base and J by 6 bases, 6 bases remained unmatched. The germline V gene encodes CDR1 GTSNPN and CDR2 SVGIG (reference sequence). The CDR3 protein is CAWSDRGPGEQYF. The DNA of the CDR3 is TGTGCCTGGAGTGACAGGGGCCCGGGCGAGCAGTACTTC.

This clone was seen just once. V gene TRBV5-1 combines with J gene TRBJ1-2; D possibly corresponds to TRBD1 (5 bases). V was trimmed by 4 bases and J by 2 bases, leaving 15 bases between them. CDR1 and CDR2 from the germline V gene are SGHRS and YFSETQ. The length of the CDR3 is 15 residues. The CDR3 DNA reads TGCGCCAGCAGCACGGACACGGCGAGCAACTATGGCTACACCTTC. Residues: CASSTDTASNYGYTF.

V and J are TRBV18 and TRBJ1-2; D might be TRBD1 (5 bases). The germline V gene encodes CDR1 KGHSH and CDR2 LQKENI. The CDR3 length is 14 residues. The V end lost 2 bases, the J end lost 6 bases, and 13 bases lay between the germline ends. CDR3 sequence: CASSPFRGADGYTF. Written as DNA, the CDR3 is TGTGCCAGCTCACCATTTAGGGGCGCGGATGGCTACACCTTC.

The V and J genes are TRBV6-6 and TRBJ2-7; no reliable D call. V was cut by 6 bases and J by 4 bases, with 13 bases left in between. This CDR3 spans 13 amino acids. Germline CDR1 is MNHNY and CDR2 is SVGAGI (reference sequence). The chain's CDR3 is CASSLNQAYEQYF. In DNA, the CDR3 is TGTGCCAGCAGCCTTAATCAAGCGTACGAGCAGTACTTC.

The rearrangement joins TRBV6-2 or TRBV6-3 to TRBJ1-3, with 7 bases fitting TRBD1. Germline CDR1 reads MNHEY; CDR2 reads SVGEGT. The length of the CDR3 is 15 residues. Trimming cost V 6 bases and J 3 bases; bases outside gene matches: 8. DNA for the CDR3: TGTGCCAGCAGCTTGACAGGGATAGGTGGAAACACCATATATTTT. Protein sequence: CASSLTGIGGNTIYF.

The chain uses TRBV7-3 and TRBJ2-3; 15 bases are a match to TRBD2. Germline V gives CDR1 SGHTA, CDR2 FQGTGA. Trimming removed 5 bases from V and 4 bases from J; junction bases left unmatched: 10. The CDR3 length is 18 residues. CDR3 loop: CASSREGRTSGGADTQYF. DNA of the CDR3: TGTGCCAGCAGCCGCGAGGGGAGGACTAGCGGGGGGGCAGATACGCAGTATTTT.

This chain uses TRBV7-2 with TRBJ2-7; 10 nucleotides agree with TRBD1. Germline V gives CDR1 SGHTA, CDR2 FQGNSA. The CDR3 is 16 amino acids. The J segment lost 2 bases and the V segment lost 0 bases, leaving 4 bases of the junction unmatched. The CDR3 sequence is CASSLARQGAPYEQYF. The CDR3 nucleotides are TGTGCCAGCAGCTTAGCGAGACAGGGGGCACCCTACGAGCAGTACTTC.

This clone was detected once. The chain joins TRBV7-3 to TRBJ2-1; D remains ambiguous. Trimming stripped 3 bases from V and 8 bases from J, with 11 bases between. Germline V gives CDR1 SGHTA, CDR2 FQGTGA. The length of the CDR3 is 13 residues. CDR3 protein: CASSFRASDEQFF. The CDR3 DNA sequence: TGTGCCAGCAGCTTCCGAGCGAGCGATGAGCAGTTCTTC.

The genes are TRBV6-1 and TRBJ1-1, with 7 bases matching TRBD1. The CDR3 extends over 15 amino acids. The germline V gene has CDR1 MNHNS and CDR2 SASEGT. After removal of 3 bases from V and 1 base from J, the junction contained 5 bases not matched to a gene. CDR3 sequence (DNA): TGTGCCAGCAGTGATCGACAGGGCACGAACACTGAAGCTTTCTTT. Translation gives CASSDRQGTNTEAFF.

This chain uses TRBV28 with TRBJ1-5, with 7 nucleotides matching TRBD1. The CDR3 runs 11 residues. Germline lookup yields CDR1 MDHEN and CDR2 SYDVKM. J was trimmed by 11 bases and V by 8 bases; bases with no gene match: 6. The CDR3 region has the DNA TGTGCCAGCGCAAAGGGACAGACCCAGCATTTT. This gives the protein CASAKGQTQHF.

V and J are TRBV6-5 and TRBJ1-2; possibly TRBD1 for D (6 bases). V was trimmed by 4 bases and J by 6 bases, leaving 21 bases between them. The CDR3 spans 16 residues. CDR1 MNHEY and CDR2 SVGAGI come from the germline V gene. CDR3 sequence (DNA): TGTGCCAGCAGTTCCGCCAGGGGCCCGGTGTTCGATGGCTACACCTTC. This translates into CASSSARGPVFDGYTF.

The genes are TRBV5-1 and TRBJ1-6; 7 nucleotides agree with TRBD1. This CDR3 is 16 amino acids long. V lost 1 base to trimming and J lost 5 bases; unmatched junction nucleotides: 6. Germline V gene lookup returns CDR1 SGHRS and CDR2 YFSETQ. The CDR3 here is CASSLNPTGDNSPLHF. CDR3 nucleotide sequence: TGCGCCAGCAGCTTGAACCCAACAGGGGATAATTCACCCCTCCACTTT.

The CDR3 loop reads CASSLWADENQPQHF. DNA for the CDR3: TGTGCCAGCAGCTTATGGGCAGATGAAAATCAGCCCCAGCATTTT. The chain carries TRBV7-2 and TRBJ1-5; no definite D call. Looked up from germline, CDR1 is SGHTA and CDR2 is FQGNSA. The CDR3 contains 15 residues. The V end was cut by 2 bases, the J end by 4 bases, with 12 bases between.

CDR3 DNA: TGTGCCAGCAGCTCTTCCTCTAGCGGGGGGTTTGACGAGCAGTACTTC. Translating gives CASSSSSSGGFDEQYF. The chain couples TRBV27 to TRBJ2-7; 11 bases are shared with TRBD2. V dropped 6 bases and J dropped 5; count of bases not matched to a gene: 12. Germline V gives CDR1 MNHEY, CDR2 SMNVEV (reference sequence). There are 16 residues in the CDR3.

The chain has TRBV7-2 and TRBJ1-2; possibly TRBD1 for D (5 bases). CDR3 size: 14 residues. The V gene's germline CDR1 is SGHTA and CDR2 FQGNSA. V lost 7 bases and J lost 8, with 20 bases in between. The CDR3 spells CASTPPGQRWGYTF. In DNA form, the CDR3 reads TGTGCCAGCACCCCTCCCGGACAAAGATGGGGCTACACCTTC.

The gene calls are TRBV30 and TRBJ2-1, with 13 bases aligning to TRBD2. The ends lost 5 bases at V and 9 bases at J; junction bases unmatched: 1. Germline V gene data show CDR1 as GTSNPN and CDR2 as SVGIG (reference sequence). The CDR3 runs 12 residues. The CDR3 here is CAWGLAGVEQFF. CDR3 nucleotides: TGTGCCTGGGGACTAGCGGGGGTTGAGCAGTTCTTC.

This clone was recorded a few times. This chain connects TRBV11-3 to TRBJ1-2; TRBD1 matches 7 bases. The CDR3 is 12 amino acids. Germline trimming cut 5 bases from V and 8 bases from J; bases unmatched to any gene: 5. Germline assignment: CDR1 SGHNT and CDR2 YENEEA. As DNA, the CDR3 is TGTGCCAGCAGCGTCGGACAGGCCGGCTACACCTTC. Encoded protein: CASSVGQAGYTF.

The table lists this clone with a count of one. The chain joins TRBV3-1 (or the pseudogene TRBV3-2) to TRBJ2-3; D is unresolved. V was trimmed by 1 base and J by 1 base, leaving 6 bases between them. The CDR3 runs to 14 residues. CDR1 LGHDT and CDR2 YNNKEL come from the germline V gene (reference sequence). For the CDR3, the DNA is TGTGCCAGCAGCCAAGCCCCGGGCACAGATACGCAGTATTTT. It translates to CASSQAPGTDTQYF.

This rearrangement joins TRBV19 to TRBJ1-1; D ambiguous. V was cut by 7 bases and J by 1 base, with 19 bases left in between. From germline, CDR1 is LNHDA and CDR2 SQIVND (reference sequence). The CDR3 extends over 16 amino acids. For the CDR3, the DNA is TGTGCCAGTACCCCCGAGGAGGGTCGGTGGAACACTGAAGCTTTCTTT. Its protein is CASTPEEGRWNTEAFF.

The rearrangement links TRBV11-3 to TRBJ1-1, with TRBD1 matching over 9 bases. Germline V gene lookup returns CDR1 SGHNT and CDR2 YENEEA. The CDR3 has 15 residues. The J segment lost 4 bases and the V segment lost 5 bases, leaving 8 bases of the junction unmatched. The CDR3 DNA reads as TGTGCCAGCAGCCGACAGGGGGGGTCAGGCACTGAAGCTTTCTTT. Translated, it gives CASSRQGGSGTEAFF.

The chain joins TRBV19 to TRBJ2-3; maybe TRBD1 (5 bases). V lost 2 bases and J lost 3, with 9 bases in between. CDR3 length equals 14 residues. Looked up from germline, CDR1 is LNHDA and CDR2 is SQIVND (reference sequence). The CDR3 DNA sequence: TGTGCCAGTAGTATACAGGGAAGGACAGATACGCAGTATTTT. Protein sequence: CASSIQGRTDTQYF.

The chain uses TRBV30 and TRBJ1-6; D ambiguous. The CDR3 spans 12 residues. V lost 3 bases, J lost 8 bases, and 8 bases lay in between. Germline loops: CDR1 GTSNPN, CDR2 SVGIG (reference sequence). DNA for the CDR3: TGTGCCTGGAGGGACGGGGATTCACCCCTCCACTTT. Amino acid sequence: CAWRDGDSPLHF.

The genes are TRBV6-6 and TRBJ1-2, with 8 nucleotides matching TRBD1. The CDR3 length is 13 residues. CDR1 and CDR2 (germline): MNHNY, SVGAGI (reference sequence). Trimming took 5 bases from V and 3 from J; bases not matched to a gene: 2. The CDR3 spells CASSTGQDYGYTF. DNA for the CDR3: TGTGCCAGCAGTACGGGACAGGACTATGGCTACACCTTC.

The chain couples TRBV12-3 or TRBV12-4 to TRBJ2-3; D not resolved. V was trimmed by 6 bases and J by 5 bases, leaving 12 bases between them. The CDR3 runs 13 residues. The CDR3 nucleotides read TGTGCCAGCAGCACCACCTCGGGAGATACGCAGTATTTT. As protein: CASSTTSGDTQYF.

The gene calls are TRBV30 and TRBJ1-4, with 7 positions matching TRBD1. Trimming removed 2 bases from V and 3 bases from J; junction bases left unmatched: 9. CDR3 length: 16 amino acids. Germline CDR1 GTSNPN, CDR2 SVGIG (reference sequence). The CDR3 DNA is TGTGCCTGGAGTAGGGGACAGCAACACGCTAATGAAAAACTGTTTTTT. Its protein product is CAWSRGQQHANEKLFF.

This sequence joins TRBV7-9 and TRBJ2-1; 11 bases fit TRBD2. The germline CDR1 and CDR2 sequences are SEHNR and FQNEAQ (reference sequence). V lost 4 bases to trimming and J lost 9 bases; unmatched junction nucleotides: 5. The CDR3 is 14 amino acids. The DNA of the CDR3 is TGTGCCAGCAGCTCAGGACTAGCGGGCGGTGAGCAGTTCTTC. Translated: CASSSGLAGGEQFF.

This clone was seen once. The rearrangement links TRBV5-1 to TRBJ1-1; weak D call: TRBD1 (5 bases). The CDR3 consists of 16 residues. Germline CDR1 and CDR2: SGHRS and YFSETQ. Trimming cost V 4 bases and J 1 base, with 17 bases left between them. The CDR3 region is CASSPQWAGGNTEAFF. CDR3 bases: TGCGCCAGCAGCCCCCAGTGGGCCGGGGGGAACACTGAAGCTTTCTTT.